A single sample gave rise to the 22 T cell receptor beta chains below, sequenced in a study of PD-L1 blockade in urothelial cancer. Produced via immunoSEQ multiplex PCR; TCRdb's table is partial and in-frame only. Among approximately 25,000 clones listed, approximately 86% were seen once. As for time point: peripheral blood 6 weeks after treatment start. The material sequenced was PBMCs, taken around atezolizumab (anti-PD-L1) treatment. Receptors originate from a man aged 65 to 85 with urothelial cancer.

The gene calls are TRBV7-2 and TRBJ2-1; maybe TRBD2 (5 bases). This CDR3 contains 14 residues. V was cut by 2 bases and J by 6 bases, with 11 bases left in between. The germline V gene has CDR1 SGHTA and CDR2 FQGNSA. The CDR3 region is CASSLFRGSNEQFF. DNA for the CDR3: TGTGCCAGCAGCTTATTTCGCGGGTCCAATGAGCAGTTCTTC.

The chain combines TRBV2 with TRBJ1-3, with unresolved D. The CDR3 spans 18 residues. CDR1 and CDR2 (germline): SNHLY, FYNNEI. Trimming removed 11 bases at V and 0 bases at J, with 26 bases between. CDR3 sequence reads: CAGGKAAPSLVSGNTIYF. The CDR3 DNA reads as TGTGCCGGAGGAAAGGCCGCGCCTTCTCTTGTCTCTGGAAACACCATATATTTT. The whole variable domain, filled in from reference TRBV2 and TRBJ1-3, reads EPEVTQTPSHQVTQMGQEVILRCVPISNHLYFYWYRQILGQKVEFLVSFYNNEISEKSEIFDDQFSVERPDGSNFTLKIRSTKLEDSAMYFCAGGKAAPSLVSGNTIYFGEGSWLTVV.

This chain joins TRBV5-1 and TRBJ2-1, with TRBD2 as a possible D gene (5 bases). Germline V gene sequence: CDR1 SGHRS, CDR2 YFSETQ. The germline V and J ends were trimmed by 3 bases and 5 bases, with 9 bases remaining between them. This CDR3 has 13 residues. CDR3 in amino acids: CASSSGFNNEQFF. The CDR3 region has the DNA TGCGCCAGCAGCTCGGGGTTTAACAATGAGCAGTTCTTC.

This clone was observed a single time. The chain links TRBV18 to TRBJ2-7, with 10 bases matching TRBD2. Trimming took 2 bases from V and 4 from J; bases not matched to a gene: 8. The CDR3 extends over 16 amino acids. Germline CDR1 is KGHSH and CDR2 is LQKENI. In DNA form, the CDR3 reads TGTGCCAGCTCACCAGTGAGCGGGAGGGGGGATTACGAGCAGTACTTC. It yields the protein CASSPVSGRGDYEQYF.

The chain employs TRBV5-6 and TRBJ1-1; D is unclear. Trimming removed 2 bases at V and 5 bases at J, with 4 bases between. The germline V gene has CDR1 SGHDT and CDR2 YYEEEE. This CDR3 has 11 amino acids. The CDR3 sequence: CASSLRTEAFF. The CDR3 region has the DNA TGTGCCAGCAGCTTACGGACTGAAGCTTTCTTT.

The V call is TRBV19, the J call TRBJ1-4; D may be TRBD1 (6 bases). V was shortened by 6 bases and J by 0 bases, with 14 bases between the two germline ends. The CDR3 sequence is 16 residues long. Germline CDR1 and CDR2: LNHDA and SQIVND (reference sequence). CDR3 region: CASRKTGLATNEKLFF. The CDR3 DNA is TGTGCCAGTAGGAAGACAGGTCTAGCAACTAATGAAAAACTGTTTTTT.

This rearrangement joins TRBV30 to TRBJ2-3; D is unresolved. V gave up 0 bases and J gave up 6 bases, with 13 bases separating them. CDR3 length: 14 residues. Germline V CDR1 and CDR2: GTSNPN, SVGIG (reference sequence). In DNA form, the CDR3 reads TGTGCCTGGAGTGTACCTTTCTCGCGGGATACGCAGTATTTT. Amino acids: CAWSVPFSRDTQYF.

This chain joins TRBV27 and TRBJ1-1; D possibly corresponds to TRBD1 (6 bases). V was shortened by 6 bases and J by 1 base, with 15 bases between the two germline ends. The CDR3 is 15 amino acids. Germline V gives CDR1 MNHEY, CDR2 SMNVEV (reference sequence). Here the CDR3 reads CASRADLDRNTEAFF. The CDR3 coding sequence is TGTGCCAGCAGGGCGGATTTGGACAGGAACACTGAAGCTTTCTTT.

This clone has more than one count but fewer than ten. This sequence joins TRBV6-6 and TRBJ2-7; 8 bases are a match to TRBD2. The germline CDR1 and CDR2 sequences are MNHNY and SVGAGI (reference sequence). The CDR3 is made up of 13 amino acids. Trimming removed 5 bases from V and 5 bases from J; junction bases left unmatched: 5. The CDR3 is CASSMSGSNEQYF. The CDR3, as DNA: TGTGCCAGCAGTATGAGCGGGAGCAACGAGCAGTACTTC.

This clone was seen a few times. The chain uses TRBV2 and TRBJ1-2; 7 bases are a match to TRBD1. Germline CDR1 and CDR2: SNHLY and FYNNEI. The CDR3 extends over 14 amino acids. V was pared by 6 bases and J by 4 bases, with 8 bases of the junction left unmatched. DNA for the CDR3: TGTGCCAGCAGCTCTAACAGGGGATCCTATGGCTACACCTTC. This gives the protein CASSSNRGSYGYTF.

This chain uses TRBV5-4 with TRBJ2-1, with D unresolved. The germline V gene encodes CDR1 SGHNT and CDR2 YYREEE (reference sequence). V lost 0 bases, J lost 0 bases, and 16 bases lay in between. This CDR3 region has 18 residues. The CDR3 coding sequence is TGTGCCAGCAGCTTGGATCTCGGCGGAGCGAGCTCCTACAATGAGCAGTTCTTC. Amino acids: CASSLDLGGASSYNEQFF.

The chain uses TRBV7-3 and TRBJ2-3, with TRBD2 matching 8 bases. CDR3 size: 15 residues. With V trimmed by 5 bases and J by 5 bases, 9 bases remained unmatched. Germline CDR1 SGHTA, CDR2 FQGTGA. This CDR3 is CASSQRAGVGDTQYF. In DNA, the CDR3 is TGTGCCAGCAGCCAGAGAGCGGGAGTCGGAGATACGCAGTATTTT.

V usage is TRBV5-6 and J usage is TRBJ2-1; no clear D. Germline loops: CDR1 SGHDT, CDR2 YYEEEE. Trimming pared 0 bases from V and 14 bases from J, leaving 18 bases between. The CDR3 runs 14 residues. The CDR3 DNA sequence: TGTGCCAGCAGCTTGGACATAATGGCGCAGGTGGAGTTCTTC. It is translated as CASSLDIMAQVEFF.

The chain recombines TRBV19 with TRBJ2-7; TRBD1 aligns across 8 bases. After removal of 5 bases from V and 4 bases from J, the junction contained 7 bases not matched to a gene. Looked up from germline, CDR1 is LNHDA and CDR2 is SQIVND (reference sequence). The CDR3 has 14 amino acids. CDR3 region: CASSPQGASYEQYF. The CDR3 DNA sequence: TGTGCCAGTAGTCCTCAGGGGGCAAGTTACGAGCAGTACTTC.

This chain connects TRBV14 to TRBJ2-1, with TRBD2 matching over 15 bases. Trimming cost V 3 bases and J 7 bases; bases outside gene matches: 13. The germline CDR1 and CDR2 sequences are SGHDN and FVKESK. CDR3 length: 19 amino acids. The CDR3 region has the DNA TGTGCCAGCAGCCACAGGGGACTAGCGGGAGGTAGTGGTGGGAATGAGCAGTTCTTC. Translation: CASSHRGLAGGSGGNEQFF.

This rearrangement joins TRBV19 to TRBJ2-7; 12 bases line up with TRBD1. Germline V gene data show CDR1 as LNHDA and CDR2 as SQIVND (reference sequence). Germline trimming cut 4 bases from V and 2 bases from J; bases unmatched to any gene: 3. The CDR3 is 15 amino acids. The chain's CDR3 is CASSTGQGAPYEQYF. The CDR3 coding sequence is TGTGCCAGTAGTACGGGACAGGGGGCCCCCTACGAGCAGTACTTC.

V usage is TRBV28 and J usage is TRBJ2-5; D not resolved. The germline V gene encodes CDR1 MDHEN and CDR2 SYDVKM. V lost 8 bases to trimming and J lost 2 bases, with 9 bases between them. The CDR3 is made up of 12 amino acids. The CDR3 DNA sequence: TGTGCCAGCCGTCTCGGGCAAGAGACCCAGTACTTC. Translated, it gives CASRLGQETQYF.

Written as DNA, the CDR3 is TGTGCCAGTAGTATTGGGAAGGAATTGGCAGGATGGAGGGAAAAACTGTTTTTT. This codes for CASSIGKELAGWREKLFF. The chain uses TRBV19 and TRBJ1-4; D unresolved. The germline V gene has CDR1 LNHDA and CDR2 SQIVND (reference sequence). This CDR3 spans 18 amino acids. V was cut by 3 bases and J by 8 bases, with 25 bases left in between.

The chain is built from TRBV7-2 and TRBJ2-3; 7 positions match TRBD2. V lost 1 base, J lost 2 bases, and 3 bases stayed unmatched. There are 15 residues in the CDR3. CDR1 and CDR2 from the germline V gene are SGHTA and FQGNSA. Here the CDR3 DNA reads TGTGCCAGCAGCTTAGGAGGGAGGGCCACAGATACGCAGTATTTT. Encoded protein: CASSLGGRATDTQYF.

The chain combines TRBV6-5 with TRBJ1-1; perhaps TRBD1 as D (5 bases). With 5 bases removed from V and 0 bases from J, the gap between germline ends came to 13 bases. Germline values: CDR1 MNHEY, CDR2 SVGAGI. This CDR3 has 15 amino acids. The DNA for the CDR3 is TGTGCCAGCAGTACCAGGGCAGGGTTGAACACTGAAGCTTTCTTT. Amino acids: CASSTRAGLNTEAFF.

The chain joins TRBV4-2 to TRBJ2-7; 9 bases align to TRBD1. This CDR3 has 16 residues. CDR1 is LGHNA and CDR2 is YNFKEQ in the germline V gene. With V trimmed by 3 bases and J by 2 bases, 8 bases remained unmatched. CDR3 protein: CASSQGVQGAPYEQYF. The CDR3 nucleotides read TGTGCCAGCAGCCAGGGGGTACAGGGGGCACCCTACGAGCAGTACTTC.

The V and J genes are TRBV18 and TRBJ1-1; maybe TRBD1 (6 bases). Germline CDR1 KGHSH, CDR2 LQKENI. V was pared by 2 bases and J by 2 bases, with 9 bases between. CDR3 length: 14 residues. Here the CDR3 reads CASSPRQDNTEAFF. CDR3 in DNA: TGTGCCAGCTCACCAAGACAGGACAACACTGAAGCTTTCTTT.